The source of this T cell receptor (beta chain) is a study of blood T cell repertoires in COVID-19. TCRdb's table, derived via immunoSEQ multiplex PCR, lists solely in-frame clones and lacks some. The sample consists of over 400,000 clones, approximately 83% of them appearing once. The CDR3 sequence is 14 residues long. Deletions cut 1 base from V and 1 base from J, with 5 bases between. Germline V gene sequence: CDR1 WSHSY, CDR2 SAAADI. This TCR was sampled from a human donor in a cohort sampled during active COVID-19. V gene TRBV10-2 combines with J gene TRBJ1-5; D gene uncertain. The material sequenced was peripheral blood. This CDR3 is CASSELGSNQPQHF. CDR3 nucleotide sequence: TGCGCCAGCAGTGAGTTGGGCAGCAATCAGCCCCAGCATTTT.